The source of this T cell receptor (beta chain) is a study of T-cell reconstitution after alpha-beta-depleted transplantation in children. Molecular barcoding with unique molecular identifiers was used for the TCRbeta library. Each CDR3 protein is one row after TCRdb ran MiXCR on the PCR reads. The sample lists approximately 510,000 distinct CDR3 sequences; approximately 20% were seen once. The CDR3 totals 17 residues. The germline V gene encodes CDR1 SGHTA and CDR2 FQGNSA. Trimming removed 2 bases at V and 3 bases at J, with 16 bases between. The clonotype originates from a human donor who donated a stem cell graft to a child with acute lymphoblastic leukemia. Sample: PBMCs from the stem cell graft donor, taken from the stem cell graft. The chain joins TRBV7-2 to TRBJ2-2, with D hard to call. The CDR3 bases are TGTGCCAGCAGCTTAAGCCCCGGAAAGAACTACACCGGGGAGCTGTTTTTT. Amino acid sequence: CASSLSPGKNYTGELFF.